A single sample gave rise to the 8 T cell receptor beta chains below, sequenced in a study of blood T cell repertoires in COVID-19. The assay was immunoSEQ multiplex PCR, and TCRdb's table has in-frame clones only and misses some. The sample has approximately 200,000 clones; 85% are singletons. Sequences were obtained from PBMCs or T cells enriched from blood (not recorded which). All receptors come from a man in his forties who had recovered from COVID-19.

The CDR3 bases are TGTGCCAGCAGGGTTGGGACAAGGGTTGGCTACACCTTC. Translation gives CASRVGTRVGYTF. The chain carries TRBV7-2 and TRBJ1-2; TRBD1 is a possible D gene (6 bases). The CDR3 has 13 residues. The germline V and J ends were trimmed by 6 bases and 7 bases, with 15 bases remaining between them. Looked up from germline, CDR1 is SGHTA and CDR2 is FQGNSA. The full variable domain, its missing parts supplied by reference TRBV7-2 and TRBJ1-2, is GAGVSQSPSNKVTEKGKDVELRCDPISGHTALYWYRQSLGQGLEFLIYFQGNSAPDKSGLPSDRFSAERTGGSVSTLTIQRTQQEDSAVYLCASRVGTRVGYTFGSGTRLTVV.

This clone was counted once. The rearrangement joins TRBV7-3 to TRBJ1-1; D is unresolved. The V gene's germline CDR1 is SGHTA and CDR2 FQGTGA. V lost 1 base, J lost 4 bases, and 10 bases lay in between. The CDR3 sequence is 14 residues long. CDR3 region: CASSLNSWATEAFF. The CDR3 DNA is TGTGCCAGCAGCTTAAATTCTTGGGCCACTGAAGCTTTCTTT.

This clone has just a few counts. The chain carries TRBV30 and TRBJ1-5; D is possibly TRBD1 (6 bases). V was clipped by 4 bases and J by 2 bases, with 6 bases between them. This CDR3 spans 12 amino acids. Germline V CDR1 and CDR2: GTSNPN, SVGIG (reference sequence). In nucleotides, the CDR3 is TGTGCCTGGAACAGGGGCAATCAGCCCCAGCATTTT. Encoded protein: CAWNRGNQPQHF. Using reference TRBV30 and TRBJ1-5 for the parts outside the CDR3, the full variable domain is SQTIHQWPATLVQPVGSPLSLECTVEGTSNPNLYWYRQAAGRGLQLLFYSVGIGQISSEVPQNLSASRPQDRQFILSSKKLLLSDSGFYLCAWNRGNQPQHFGDGTRLSIL.

This clone was picked up one time. This sequence joins TRBV4-2 and TRBJ2-1, with D possibly matching TRBD2 (5 bases). Trimming cost V 4 bases and J 5 bases, with 12 bases left between them. The CDR3 has 14 residues. CDR1 LGHNA and CDR2 YNFKEQ come from the germline V gene. The CDR3 DNA reads as TGTGCCAGCAGCCCCGAGGACGGGGACAATGAGCAGTTCTTC. Translation: CASSPEDGDNEQFF.

The rearrangement links TRBV6-2 or TRBV6-3 to TRBJ2-7; maybe TRBD2 (5 bases). V was clipped by 6 bases and J by 2 bases, with 20 bases between them. The CDR3 loop spans 16 amino acids. CDR1 is MNHEY and CDR2 is SVGEGT in the germline V gene. As DNA, the CDR3 is TGTGCCAGCAGCGCCCTGGGGTGGGAGAGCCCCTACGAGCAGTACTTC. It yields the protein CASSALGWESPYEQYF.

The chain employs TRBV5-4 and TRBJ2-1; D might be TRBD1 (6 bases). Germline-derived CDR1 and CDR2 are SGHNT and YYREEE (reference sequence). Between the trimmed V and J ends, which lost 2 bases and 2 bases, there was a span of 11 bases. CDR3 length: 15 residues. CDR3 DNA sequence: TGTGCCAGCAGCTTCCAGGGGTCCCCCTACAATGAGCAGTTCTTC. It yields the protein CASSFQGSPYNEQFF.

This chain links TRBV7-3 with TRBJ2-7; the match to TRBD2 covers 14 bases. V dropped 2 bases and J dropped 3; count of bases not matched to a gene: 3. The CDR3 sequence is 16 residues long. The germline gives CDR1 SGHTA, CDR2 FQGTGA. CDR3 in amino acids: CASSLSGTSGSYEQYF. CDR3 nucleotides: TGTGCCAGCAGCTTATCCGGGACTAGCGGGAGCTACGAGCAGTACTTC.

This clone has only a few counts. This chain links TRBV10-3 with TRBJ2-3; the match to TRBD2 covers 14 bases. V gave up 4 bases and J gave up 2 bases; unmatched junction bases: 2. This CDR3 has 16 residues. Per the germline V gene, CDR1 is ENHRY and CDR2 is SYGVKD. As DNA, the CDR3 is TGTGCCATCAGTGGGACTAGCGGGGGGTTCACAGATACGCAGTATTTT. Its translation: CAISGTSGGFTDTQYF.